The 11 T cell receptor beta chains below were found in one sample sequenced in a study of blood T cells in healthy people across ages. A J-beta primer mix and a sample-barcoded 5' primer were used in a second PCR of about 7 to 11 cycles. TCRdb ran MiXCR on the 5' RACE reads and lists one entry per CDR3 protein. Of hundreds of thousands of distinct CDR3 sequences listed, around 25% are singletons. The data also belong to a second study, concerning T cells of mothers and their children.

The sequencing input was blood. Receptors were obtained from a boy between 5 and 17 years old in good health.

This clonotype was observed once. V is TRBV6-2 or TRBV6-3 and J is TRBJ2-7, with 8 nucleotides matching TRBD1. CDR1 is MNHEY and CDR2 is SVGEGT in the germline V gene. The V gene end was trimmed by 7 bases and the J gene end by 3 bases; junction bases not matched to a gene: 8. This CDR3 is 14 amino acids long. This CDR3 reads CASTASGGGYEQYF. CDR3 sequence (DNA): TGTGCCAGCACCGCCTCAGGGGGCGGCTACGAGCAGTACTTC.

In this sample, this clonotype turned up a few times. The chain recombines TRBV12-3 or TRBV12-4 with TRBJ1-4; D not resolved. Trimming removed 4 bases from V and 0 bases from J, with 6 bases in between. The CDR3 runs 14 residues. CDR3 amino acids: CASSSLATNEKLFF. DNA for the CDR3: TGTGCCAGCAGTTCCCTTGCAACTAATGAAAAACTGTTTTTT.

Note on this clonotype: The junction and the germline gene differ at one end; a read error may be behind it. This chain connects TRBV24-1 to TRBJ2-5, with D possibly TRBD2 on 5 matching bases. TRBJ2-1 explains the end of the DNA better; the J call may be wrong. CDR1 is KGHDR and CDR2 is SFDVKD in the germline V gene. This CDR3 comprises 15 residues. CDR3 bases: TGTGCCACCAGTGATTCTACTAGATCCTTCAATGAGCAGTTCTTC. Encoded protein: CATSDSTRSFNEQFF.

The genes are TRBV21-1 and TRBJ2-7; TRBD2 is taken as the D call from the table, unchecked against the DNA. TRBV21-1 is reported as a pseudogene. This CDR3 contains 17 residues. CDR3 DNA: TGTGCCAGCAGCAAAAAAACGCGGGGCCGTCGTCGGTACGAGCAGTACTTC. Its translation: CASSKKTRGRRRYEQYF.

The gene calls are TRBV4-2 and TRBJ1-2; D is ambiguous. Trimming left V 0 bases short and J 4 bases short, with 15 bases between. CDR3 length: 16 amino acids. Germline-derived CDR1 and CDR2 are LGHNA and YNFKEQ. CDR3 coding DNA: TGTGCCAGCAGCCAAGATCCGGCGAGTCTCATCTATGGCTACACCTTC. Amino acids: CASSQDPASLIYGYTF.

This clonotype was detected only a few times. This chain connects TRBV4-2 to TRBJ2-5; no firm D call. Germline CDR1 LGHNA, CDR2 YNFKEQ. V was cut by 1 base and J by 0 bases, with 15 bases left in between. The CDR3 consists of 17 residues. In DNA form, the CDR3 reads TGTGCCAGCAGCCAAGGATCAGCGAGAACCCACCAAGAGACCCAGTACTTC. It encodes CASSQGSARTHQETQYF.

J is TRBJ1-5 and V is TRBV3-1, with a possible D match to TRBD1 (6 bases). The germline V gene encodes CDR1 LGHDT and CDR2 YNNKEL (reference sequence). V lost 3 bases, J lost 3 bases, and 9 bases lay in between. The CDR3 extends over 14 amino acids. The CDR3 region has the DNA TGTGCCAGCAGCCATGGGGGCCTCAATCAGCCCCAGCATTTT. Amino acids: CASSHGGLNQPQHF. Full variable domain (rest looked up from reference TRBV3-1 and TRBJ1-5): DTAVSQTPKYLVTQMGNDKSIKCEQNLGHDTMYWYKQDSKKFLKIMFSYNNKELIINETVPNRFSPKSPDKAHLNLHINSLELGDSAVYFCASSHGGLNQPQHFGDGTRLSIL.

This clonotype showed up just a few times. DNA of the CDR3: TGTGCCTGGAGTGTATATAGGTACAATGAGCAGTTCTTC. This gives the protein CAWSVYRYNEQFF. The rearrangement uses TRBV30 and TRBJ2-1; D remains unclear. The germline gives CDR1 GTSNPN, CDR2 SVGIG (reference sequence). There are 13 residues in the CDR3. Trimming took 0 bases from V and 4 from J, leaving 7 bases between them.

The gene calls are TRBV6-1 and TRBJ2-5; 14 bases line up with TRBD2. The J call is in doubt because the DNA end fits TRBJ2-1 better. The CDR3 contains 16 residues. Germline V gene data show CDR1 as MNHNS and CDR2 as SASEGT. The CDR3 region is CASQTSGGATVDEQFF. The CDR3, as DNA: TGTGCCAGCCAGACTAGCGGGGGGGCGACGGTCGATGAGCAGTTCTTC.

CDR3 nucleotide sequence: TGCGCCAGCAGCTACTTACCGGGACTTCTCCTAGGGACAGATACGCAGTATTTT. Encoded protein: CASSYLPGLLLGTDTQYF. The V gene is TRBV5-1, the J gene TRBJ2-3; D may be TRBD2 (6 bases). With 3 bases removed from V and 3 bases from J, the gap between germline ends came to 23 bases. Per the germline V gene, CDR1 is SGHRS and CDR2 is YFSETQ. This CDR3 comprises 18 residues.

V and J are TRBV20-1 and TRBJ2-5; TRBD1 matches 7 bases. Germline V CDR1 and CDR2: DFQATT, SNEGSKA (reference sequence). The length of the CDR3 is 14 residues. The ends lost 6 bases at V and 4 bases at J; junction bases unmatched: 11. CDR3 DNA sequence: TGCAGTGCCCCCCGACAGGGAAGGGGAGAGACCCAGTACTTC. This sequence encodes CSAPRQGRGETQYF.